This TCR beta chain emerged from a study of T cell responses to AZD1222 COVID-19 vaccine. Study-level findings and limits: There were repertoire samples only from the period after the peak T cell response. Spike-specific TCR repertoires showed rising breadth and depth after two AZD1222 doses. Donors, mostly white British, included more females; clonal diversity was possibly underestimated.

V was clipped by 0 bases and J by 0 bases, with 10 bases between them. Germline V CDR1 and CDR2: SGHKS, YYEKEE (reference sequence). The CDR3 totals 15 residues. Assay used: immunoSEQ multiplex PCR; TCRdb lists only in-frame clones, some missing. The data contain around 180,000 clones, over 80% of them singletons. A remark on this clone: Its antigen is currently unknown.

The receptor comes from an adult in good health. The chain joins TRBV5-5 to TRBJ2-7; D gene ambiguous. Here the sequenced sample was peripheral blood, taken on day 0 of AZD1222 vaccination. CDR3 nucleotides: TGTGCCAGCAGCTTGGAGGCAGCCGGCTCCTACGAGCAGTACGTC. Protein: CASSLEAAGSYEQYV.